This T cell receptor beta chain was sequenced in a study of shared clonotypes between healthy human individuals. Study summary: Three plates each covered CD4 naive and memory; CD8 naive two, CD8 memory one.

General observations from the study: The naive CD4 repertoires of several donors were compared, and around 5.1% of clonotypes were shared. Blood was the only sampled material, and tissue repertoires likely differ.

CDR1 is MNHNY and CDR2 is SVGAGI in the germline V gene (reference sequence). V gave up 4 bases and J gave up 0 bases, with 14 bases separating them. The CDR3 totals 16 residues. Some clones are missing from TCRdb's copy, which holds only in-frame ones; the method was immunoSEQ multiplex PCR. The repertoire holds millions of clones, 85% to 95% seen once, with over 0.12% in the top ten. As concerns this clone: The target antigen is unknown.

The sequenced material came from naive CD4+ T cells sorted from blood. The sample's subset: CD45RA+ positively selected. The V gene is TRBV6-6, the J gene TRBJ2-3; D ambiguous. This sequence originates from a man aged 18 to 29 in good health. CDR3 residues: CASSSERTTSTDTQYF. In nucleotides, the CDR3 is TGTGCCAGCAGTTCGGAGCGAACTACTAGCACAGATACGCAGTATTTT.